This paragraph covers one T cell receptor beta chain sequence. This record belongs to a study of T cell changes during pregnancy in multiple sclerosis. The CDR3 length is 16 residues. Germline CDR1 is LNHDA and CDR2 is SQIVND (reference sequence). The junction had 4 bases not matched to a gene; V was cut back by 6 bases and J by 2 bases. TCRdb's table, derived via immunoSEQ multiplex PCR, lists solely in-frame clones and lacks some. The repertoire holds some 60,000 clones, 92% seen once, with around 2.8% in the top ten. This clonotype originated in a female donor in good health, enrolled as a control in a pregnancy study. V and J are TRBV19 and TRBJ2-6, with 10 bases fitting TRBD1. Specimen: peripheral blood, collected in the second trimester of pregnancy. Here the CDR3 DNA reads TGTGCCAGTAGCCTGGACAGGGGGGCTGGGGCCAACGTCCTGACTTTC. It translates to CASSLDRGAGANVLTF.